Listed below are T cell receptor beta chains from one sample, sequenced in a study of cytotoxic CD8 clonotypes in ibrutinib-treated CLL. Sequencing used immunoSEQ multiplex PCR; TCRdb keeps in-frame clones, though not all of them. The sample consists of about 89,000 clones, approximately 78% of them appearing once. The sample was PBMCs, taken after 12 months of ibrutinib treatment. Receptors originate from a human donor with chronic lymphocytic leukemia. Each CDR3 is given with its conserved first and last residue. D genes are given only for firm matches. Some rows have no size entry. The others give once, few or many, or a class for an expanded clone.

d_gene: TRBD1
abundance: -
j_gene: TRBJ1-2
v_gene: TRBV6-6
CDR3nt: TGTGCCAGCCGAAACAGGGGCGCGGGCTACACCTTC
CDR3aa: CASRNRGAGYTF

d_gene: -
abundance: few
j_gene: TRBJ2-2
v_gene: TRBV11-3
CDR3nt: TGTGCCAGCAGCGCCGGGACACACAACACCGGGGAGCTGTTTTTT
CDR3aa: CASSAGTHNTGELFF

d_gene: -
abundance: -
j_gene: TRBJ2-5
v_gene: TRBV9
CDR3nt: TGTGCCAGCAGCCCCTCTTGGGAGACCCAGTACTTC
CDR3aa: CASSPSWETQYF

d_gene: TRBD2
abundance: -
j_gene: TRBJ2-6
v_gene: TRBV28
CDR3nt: TGTGCCAGCAGTTTCCCCGGGGGGGTTGGGGCCAACGTCCTGACTTTC
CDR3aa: CASSFPGGVGANVLTF

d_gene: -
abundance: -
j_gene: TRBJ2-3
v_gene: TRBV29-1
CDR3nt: TGCAGCGTTGACACAGGGATTAGCACAGATACGCAGTATTTT
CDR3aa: CSVDTGISTDTQYF

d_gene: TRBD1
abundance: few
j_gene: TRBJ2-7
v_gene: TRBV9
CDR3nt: TGTGCCAGCAGCGTGTCCGGGACAGGGGTGGTCGAGCAGTACTTC
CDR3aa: CASSVSGTGVVEQYF

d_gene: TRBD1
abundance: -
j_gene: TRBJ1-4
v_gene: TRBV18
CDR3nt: TGTGCCAGCCGGGACAGCAATAATGAAAAACTGTTTTTT
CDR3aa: CASRDSNNEKLFF

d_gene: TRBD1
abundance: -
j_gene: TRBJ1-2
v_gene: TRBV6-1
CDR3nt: TGTGCCAGCAGTGAACCCGAGGGAGGGGCTCAGGGGGGCAACTATGGCTACACCTTC
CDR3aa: CASSEPEGGAQGGNYGYTF

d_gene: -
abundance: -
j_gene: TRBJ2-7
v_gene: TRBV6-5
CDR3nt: TGTGCCAGCAGTTACGGGGGCCAAGGGACCTACGAGCAGTACTTC
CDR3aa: CASSYGGQGTYEQYF

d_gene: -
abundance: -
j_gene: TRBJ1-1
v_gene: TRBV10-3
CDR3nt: TGTGCCATCAGAAATCAGGACAGTGGGAGCACTGAAGCTTTCTTT
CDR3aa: CAIRNQDSGSTEAFF

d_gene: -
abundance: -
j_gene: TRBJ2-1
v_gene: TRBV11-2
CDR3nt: TGTGCCAGCAGCTCTCGACAAGCATCCTACAATGAGCAGTTCTTC
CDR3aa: CASSSRQASYNEQFF

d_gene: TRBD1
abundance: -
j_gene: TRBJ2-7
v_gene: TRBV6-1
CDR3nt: TGTGCCAGCTGGGGACAGGCCGCCTACGAGCAGTACTTC
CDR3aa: CASWGQAAYEQYF

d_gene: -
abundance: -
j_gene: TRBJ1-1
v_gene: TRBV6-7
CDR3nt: TGTGCCAGCAGTTACTCGAACCCGCGTCGGGAGAACACTGAAGCTTTCTTT
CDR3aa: CASSYSNPRRENTEAFF

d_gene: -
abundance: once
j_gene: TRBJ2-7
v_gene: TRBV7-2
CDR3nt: TGTGCCAGCAGCCTCCTCGGGCGCCGATACGAGCAGTACTTC
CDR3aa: CASSLLGRRYEQYF